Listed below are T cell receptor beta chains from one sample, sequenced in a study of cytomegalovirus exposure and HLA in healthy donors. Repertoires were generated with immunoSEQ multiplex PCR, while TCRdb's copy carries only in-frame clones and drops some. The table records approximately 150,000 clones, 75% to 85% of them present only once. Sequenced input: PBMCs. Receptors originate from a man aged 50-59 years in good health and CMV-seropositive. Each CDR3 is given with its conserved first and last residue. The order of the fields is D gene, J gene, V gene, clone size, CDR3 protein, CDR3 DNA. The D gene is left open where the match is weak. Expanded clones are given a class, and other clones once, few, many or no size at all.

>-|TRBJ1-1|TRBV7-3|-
CASSPSPMRSGTEAFF
TGTGCCAGCAGCCCATCCCCAATGAGAAGCGGGACTGAAGCTTTCTTT
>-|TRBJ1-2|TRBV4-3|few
CASSTDAKANYGYTF
TGCGCCAGCAGCACAGATGCTAAAGCTAACTATGGCTACACCTTC
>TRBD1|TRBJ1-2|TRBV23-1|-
CASSHPTGSKGYTF
TGCGCCAGCAGTCACCCGACAGGGTCAAAGGGCTACACCTTC
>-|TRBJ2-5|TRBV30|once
CAWSSQVVQETQYF
TGTGCCTGGAGTTCCCAGGTAGTTCAAGAGACCCAGTACTTC
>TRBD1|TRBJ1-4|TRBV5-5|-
CASSLGRDRGLRTNEKLFF
TGTGCCAGCAGCTTGGGACGGGACAGGGGGCTTAGGACTAATGAAAAACTGTTTTTT
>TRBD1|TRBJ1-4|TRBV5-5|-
CASSKGTGNQNEKLFF
TGTGCCAGCAGCAAAGGGACAGGGAACCAAAATGAAAAACTGTTTTTT
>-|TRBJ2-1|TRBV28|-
CASSQTEGEQFF
TGTGCCAGCAGCCAGACTGAGGGTGAGCAGTTCTTC
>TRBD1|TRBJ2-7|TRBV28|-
CASSIRQGGYEQYF
TGTGCCAGCAGTATACGACAGGGGGGATACGAGCAGTACTTC
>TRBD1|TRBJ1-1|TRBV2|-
CAGKTGGLNTEAFF
TGTGCCGGCAAGACAGGGGGCTTGAACACTGAAGCTTTCTTT
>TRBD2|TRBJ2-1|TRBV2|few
CASSVPLWLAGVESSYNEQFF
TGTGCCAGCAGTGTGCCCCTCTGGCTAGCGGGAGTGGAAAGCTCCTACAATGAGCAGTTCTTC
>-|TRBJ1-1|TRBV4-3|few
CASSQDIRDTEAFF
TGCGCCAGCAGCCAAGATATTCGCGACACTGAAGCTTTCTTT
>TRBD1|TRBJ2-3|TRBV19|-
CASSTDGQAQYF
TGTGCCAGTAGTACCGATGGACAGGCGCAGTATTTT
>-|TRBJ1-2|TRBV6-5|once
CASSYHGRVRDGYTF
TGTGCCAGCAGTTACCATGGCAGGGTCAGGGATGGCTACACCTTC
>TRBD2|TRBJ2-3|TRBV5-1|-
CASSLVTSGGRNTDTQYF
TGCGCCAGCAGCTTGGTAACTAGCGGGGGCCGAAACACAGATACGCAGTATTTT
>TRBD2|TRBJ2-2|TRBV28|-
CASSARERGTGELFF
TGTGCCAGCAGTGCGCGGGAGCGGGGCACCGGGGAGCTGTTTTTT
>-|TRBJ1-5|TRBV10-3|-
CAISESEGGAQPQHF
TGTGCCATCAGTGAGTCAGAGGGGGGGGCTCAGCCCCAGCATTTT
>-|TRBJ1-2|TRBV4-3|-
CASSQGVGASYGYTF
TGCGCCAGCAGCCAAGGGGTAGGGGCCAGCTATGGCTACACCTTC
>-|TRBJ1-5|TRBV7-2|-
CASSLGPGVGNQPQHF
TGTGCCAGCAGCTTGGGGCCAGGGGTCGGCAATCAGCCCCAGCATTTT
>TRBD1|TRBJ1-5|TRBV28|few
CASRLVHGTVTPRQPQHF
TGTGCCAGCAGGTTAGTGCATGGGACAGTCACACCCCGACAGCCCCAGCATTTT
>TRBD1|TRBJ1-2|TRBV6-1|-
CASTAGQNYGYTF
TGTGCCAGCACCGCGGGACAGAACTATGGCTACACCTTC
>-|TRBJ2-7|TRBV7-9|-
CASSDAGAYTYEQYF
TGTGCCAGCAGCGACGCAGGGGCCTATACCTACGAGCAGTACTTC
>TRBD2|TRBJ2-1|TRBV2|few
CASTVGLAGGSYNEQFF
TGTGCCAGCACCGTCGGACTAGCGGGAGGTTCCTACAATGAGCAGTTCTTC
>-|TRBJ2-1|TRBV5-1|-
CASSLTGQRSLIEQFF
TGCGCCAGCAGCTTGACCGGACAGAGAAGTTTAATCGAGCAGTTCTTC
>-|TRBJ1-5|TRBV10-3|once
CAISESFGGNQPQHF
TGTGCCATCAGTGAGTCGTTTGGGGGGAATCAGCCCCAGCATTTT
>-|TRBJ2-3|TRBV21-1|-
CASSKERGDTQYF
TGTGCCAGCAGCAAAGAACGCGGAGATACGCAGTATTTT
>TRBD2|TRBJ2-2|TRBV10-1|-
CASSEHERGKNTGELFF
TGCGCCAGCAGTGAGCACGAGCGGGGGAAGAACACCGGGGAGCTGTTTTTT
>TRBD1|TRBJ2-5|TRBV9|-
CASSLQPGQGAGAQETQYF
TGTGCCAGCAGCCTCCAACCGGGACAGGGGGCGGGAGCCCAAGAGACCCAGTACTTC
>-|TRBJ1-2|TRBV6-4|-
CASSADTGNYGYTF
TGTGCCAGCAGTGCGGATACAGGGAACTATGGCTACACCTTC
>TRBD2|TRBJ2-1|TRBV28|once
CAVKRGGLYNEQFF
TGTGCCGTCAAGCGGGGGGGCCTCTACAATGAGCAGTTCTTC
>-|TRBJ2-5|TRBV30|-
CAWKVAGTAVGTQYF
TGTGCCTGGAAAGTGGCGGGGACTGCAGTCGGGACCCAGTACTTC
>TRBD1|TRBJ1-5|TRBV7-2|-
CASSLDGDSLTYPQHF
TGTGCCAGCAGCTTAGACGGGGACAGCTTAACCTACCCCCAGCATTTT
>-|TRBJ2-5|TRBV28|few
CASRTPSAGETQYF
TGTGCCAGCAGGACCCCCTCGGCAGGAGAGACCCAGTACTTC
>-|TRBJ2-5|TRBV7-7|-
CASSARLDRETQYF
TGTGCTAGCAGCGCGAGACTAGATCGGGAGACCCAGTACTTC
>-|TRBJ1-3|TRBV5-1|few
CASSLGGDGNTIYF
TGCGCCAGCAGCTTAGGGGGAGATGGAAACACCATATATTTT
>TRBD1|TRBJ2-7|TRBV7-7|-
CASSKGQGISYEQYF
TGTGCTAGCAGCAAGGGACAGGGGATCTCCTACGAGCAGTACTTC
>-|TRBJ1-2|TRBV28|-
CASSSSRGAIGYTF
TGTGCCAGCAGCTCCTCCCGGGGGGCGATTGGCTACACCTTC
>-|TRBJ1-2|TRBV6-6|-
CASSYSSGGGDYGYTF
TGTGCCAGCAGTTACTCGAGCGGTGGGGGGGACTATGGCTACACCTTC
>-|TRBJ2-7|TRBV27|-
CASSLNAGEYEQYF
TGTGCCAGCAGTTTAAATGCAGGGGAGTACGAGCAGTACTTC
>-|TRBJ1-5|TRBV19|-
CASSSLDSNNEPQHF
TGTGCCAGTAGTTCCCTAGACTCAAACAATGAGCCCCAGCATTTT
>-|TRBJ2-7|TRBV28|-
CASNQTPSYEQYF
TGTGCCAGCAACCAGACACCATCCTACGAGCAGTACTTC
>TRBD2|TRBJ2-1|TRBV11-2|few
CASSLAGLAVNEQFF
TGTGCCAGCAGCTTAGCGGGACTAGCGGTTAACGAGCAGTTCTTC
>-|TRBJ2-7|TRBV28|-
CATKPPGQGSFYEQYF
TGTGCCACCAAACCTCCGGGGCAGGGGTCTTTCTACGAGCAGTACTTC
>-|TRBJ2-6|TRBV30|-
CAWLTDSGANVLTF
TGTGCCTGGTTGACAGACTCTGGGGCCAACGTCCTGACTTTC
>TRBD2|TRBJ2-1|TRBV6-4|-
CASSNSGSSYNEQFF
TGTGCCAGCAGTAATAGCGGGAGCTCCTACAATGAGCAGTTCTTC
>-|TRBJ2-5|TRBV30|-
CAWSVGVRGETQYF
TGTGCCTGGAGTGTCGGGGTACGGGGGGAGACCCAGTACTTC
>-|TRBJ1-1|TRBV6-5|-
CASSYSQRLRGTEAFF
TGTGCCAGCAGTTACTCGCAGAGACTTCGTGGGACTGAAGCTTTCTTT
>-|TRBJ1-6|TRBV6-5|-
CASSNPGHKNSPLHF
TGTGCCAGCAGTAATCCGGGACACAAGAATTCACCCCTCCACTTT
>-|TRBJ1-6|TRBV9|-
CASSVERQSNSPLHF
TGTGCCAGCAGCGTAGAAAGACAGTCAAATTCACCCCTCCACTTT
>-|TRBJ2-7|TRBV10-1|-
CASSKQESMAYEQYF
TGCGCCAGCAGTAAACAGGAATCTATGGCCTACGAGCAGTACTTC
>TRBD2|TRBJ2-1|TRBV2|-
CASSSGRTNNEQFF
TGTGCCAGCAGTAGCGGGAGAACGAACAATGAGCAGTTCTTC
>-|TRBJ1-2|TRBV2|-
CASSGQSRNYGYTF
TGTGCCAGCAGCGGACAGTCTAGAAACTATGGCTACACCTTC
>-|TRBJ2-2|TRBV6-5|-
CASRWTANTGELFF
TGTGCCAGCAGGTGGACAGCGAACACCGGGGAGCTGTTTTTT
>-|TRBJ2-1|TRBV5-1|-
CASSLAGGGSYNEQFF
TGCGCCAGCAGCTTGGCTGGGGGCGGGTCCTACAATGAGCAGTTCTTC
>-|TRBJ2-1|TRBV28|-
CASQSGQRYLSSYNEQFF
TGTGCCAGCCAGTCCGGACAGCGCTATTTAAGCTCCTACAATGAGCAGTTCTTC